This TCR beta chain originates from a study of blood T cell repertoires in COVID-19. The wider study: Researchers got acute and convalescent COVID-19 samples from the United States, Italy and Spain. T cells, B-cell-depleted T cells, or PBMCs provided the cDNA or gDNA that served as material.

CDR1 and CDR2 from the germline V gene are SQVTM and ANQGSEA. Trimming removed 6 bases from V and 7 bases from J, with 13 bases in between. The CDR3 has 13 residues. Some clones are missing from TCRdb's copy, which holds only in-frame ones; the method was immunoSEQ multiplex PCR. The sample consists of roughly 190,000 clones, approximately 90% of them appearing once. The source of this sequence is a woman in her 40s who had recovered from COVID-19. Sequencing input: peripheral blood. The chain is built from TRBV29-1 and TRBJ1-6; no clear D gene. The CDR3 sequence: CSVRLRNNSPLHF. The DNA for the CDR3 is TGCAGCGTCCGACTGAGGAACAATTCACCCCTCCACTTT.